This TCR beta chain was sequenced in a study of blood T cell repertoires in COVID-19. The wider study: The United States, Italy and Spain provided the acute and convalescent COVID-19 samples. In each case, the material was cDNA or gDNA derived from T cells, B-cell-depleted T cells, or PBMCs.

Per the original data handling: Nucleated cell number was recorded as an estimate derived from reference gene primer amplification. Produced via immunoSEQ multiplex PCR; TCRdb's table is partial and in-frame only. The V and J calls and clone size come from that table; D and trimming were worked out from the DNA. The sample includes 45,000 to 60,000 clones, roughly 90% seen only once; the top ten take around 4.2%. Germline lookup yields CDR1 MNHEY and CDR2 SVGAGI. The length of the CDR3 is 12 residues. Comments on this clone: A read error may account for a junction end that differs from germline.

The chain has TRBV6-5 and TRBJ2-7, with D possibly matching TRBD2 (6 bases). The TCR sequence derives from a man in his fifties or sixties with acute or convalescent COVID-19. The sequenced material came from peripheral blood. The CDR3 is CASSYPGRGLNF. The CDR3 nucleotides are TGTGCCAGCAGTTACCCTGGACGGGGACTGAACTTC.